Listed here is a single TCR beta chain. At the DNA level, this CDR3 is encoded by other sequences in the same sample as well. CD4+ cells yielded CD45RA+ naive and CD45RA-negative memory subsets. The sample belongs to a study of shared clonotypes between healthy human individuals. Study-level information: The cohort had a couple of women and three men, ages 18 to 49.

Sequencing used immunoSEQ multiplex PCR; TCRdb keeps in-frame clones, though not all of them. The sample shows 2 million to 3 million clones, over 85% of them seen only once. Looked up from germline, CDR1 is SGDLS and CDR2 is YYNGEE. The ends were cut back, 4 bases at V and 2 bases at J, with 13 bases in the middle. This CDR3 has 14 residues. The sequenced material came from naive CD4+ T cells sorted from blood. The sample's subset: CD45RA+ positively selected. The chain combines TRBV9 with TRBJ2-7; TRBD1 is a possible D gene (6 bases). This sequence originates from a man between 18 and 29 years old in good health. As DNA, the CDR3 is TGTGCCAGCAGCCCCAGAACAGGGACCTACGAGCAGTACTTC. It is translated as CASSPRTGTYEQYF. Based on the CDR3 plus reference TRBV9 and TRBJ2-7, the full variable domain is DSGVTQTPKHLITATGQRVTLRCSPRSGDLSVYWYQQSLDQGLQFLIQYYNGEERAKGNILERFSAQQFPDLHSELNLSSLELGDSALYFCASSPRTGTYEQYFGPGTRLTVT.